This is a list of T cell receptor beta chains from one sample in a study of blood T cell repertoires in COVID-19. Produced via immunoSEQ multiplex PCR; TCRdb's table is partial and in-frame only. Here the sample spans fewer than 300,000 clones, approximately 80% being singletons. Sequenced: PBMCs or T cells enriched from blood (not recorded which). These receptors were taken from a man in his forties or fifties who had been exposed to COVID-19. Each CDR3 is given with its conserved first and last residue. Each record gives: V gene, clone size, J gene, D gene, CDR3 protein, CDR3 DNA. The D gene is left open where the match is weak. The listing skips clone size in some rows; elsewhere it reads once, few, many or a size class.

TRBV19,.,TRBJ2-2,.,CASSPRGDTGELFF,TGTGCCAGTAGTCCCCGCGGGGACACCGGGGAGCTGTTTTTT
TRBV5-6,.,TRBJ2-5,.,CASSSHDKKRETQYF,TGTGCCAGCAGCTCGCACGACAAAAAAAGGGAGACCCAGTACTTC
TRBV3-1/TRBV3-2,once,TRBJ1-5,.,CASSQGGDQPQHF,TGTGCCAGCAGCCAAGGGGGGGATCAGCCCCAGCATTTT
TRBV10-3,.,TRBJ2-7,TRBD2,CAISDLARGDYEQYF,TGTGCCATCAGTGACTTGGCGCGGGGGGACTACGAGCAGTACTTC
TRBV28,.,TRBJ2-1,TRBD2,CASSLSFTSGYNEQFF,TGTGCCAGCAGTTTATCTTTCACTAGCGGCTACAATGAGCAGTTCTTC
TRBV3-1/TRBV3-2,.,TRBJ1-3,.,CATGETYHSGNTIYF,TGTGCCACCGGGGAGACTTACCACTCTGGAAACACCATATATTTT
TRBV4-1,.,TRBJ2-5,.,CASSQDTAGGRETQYF,TGCGCCAGCAGCCAAGATACGGCAGGAGGGCGAGAGACCCAGTACTTC
TRBV19,few,TRBJ1-5,.,CASSLDGTNNQPQHF,TGTGCCAGTAGTCTGGACGGGACTAACAATCAGCCCCAGCATTTT
TRBV7-3,.,TRBJ2-3,TRBD2,CASSLSAGGTEFTDTQYF,TGTGCCAGCAGCTTAAGCGCGGGAGGGACCGAGTTCACAGATACGCAGTATTTT
TRBV19,.,TRBJ1-5,TRBD1,CASSEAGTAIYSNQPQHF,TGTGCCAGTAGCGAAGCCGGGACAGCAATCTATAGCAATCAGCCCCAGCATTTT
TRBV2,.,TRBJ2-5,TRBD2,CASSLSGSKGQETQYF,TGTGCCAGCAGCCTTAGCGGGAGTAAGGGCCAAGAGACCCAGTACTTC
TRBV5-6,.,TRBJ2-1,.,CASSLEATRRVGEQFF,TGTGCCAGCAGCTTGGAAGCGACTAGGAGGGTCGGTGAGCAGTTCTTC
TRBV27,once,TRBJ2-7,TRBD1,CASSSYRDRYEQYF,TGTGCCAGCAGTTCGTACCGGGACAGGTACGAGCAGTACTTC
TRBV5-1,once,TRBJ2-1,TRBD2,CASSSTIGGGNREQFF,TGCGCCAGCAGCTCCACCATCGGGGGAGGGAATAGGGAGCAGTTCTTC
TRBV18,once,TRBJ1-4,TRBD1,CASSEAGTGQEKLFF,TGTGCCAGCTCGGAAGCCGGGACAGGGCAGGAAAAACTGTTTTTT
TRBV9,once,TRBJ2-1,.,CASSVRRTIDNEQFF,TGTGCCAGCAGCGTTCGACGGACAATAGACAATGAGCAGTTCTTC
TRBV3-1/TRBV3-2,.,TRBJ1-5,.,CASSHNRDRQPQHF,TGTGCCAGCAGCCACAACAGGGATCGTCAGCCCCAGCATTTT
TRBV6-5,.,TRBJ1-3,.,CASSYSFGVGGNTIYF,TGTGCCAGCAGTTACTCTTTCGGGGTCGGAGGAAACACCATATATTTT
TRBV2,.,TRBJ1-1,.,CASSWPGGSRAEAFF,TGTGCCAGCAGTTGGCCCGGGGGGTCAAGAGCTGAAGCTTTCTTT
TRBV11-3,.,TRBJ2-7,TRBD2,CASSYLASGRNEQYF,TGTGCCAGCAGCTACTTGGCTAGCGGGCGGAACGAGCAGTACTTC
TRBV7-8,few,TRBJ2-7,.,CASSPVIYEQYF,TGTGCCAGCAGCCCGGTCATCTACGAGCAGTACTTC
TRBV21-1,.,TRBJ2-3,.,CASSKLPALAGSSTDTQYF,TGTGCCAGCAGCAAACTCCCAGCCTTGGCGGGTTCTAGCACAGATACGCAGTATTTT
TRBV5-1,.,TRBJ1-2,.,CASSVTGPEYGYTF,TGCGCCAGCAGCGTTACGGGTCCCGAATATGGCTACACCTTC
TRBV4-1,.,TRBJ2-1,TRBD2,CASSPRSGTINEQFF,TGCGCCAGCAGCCCGAGAAGCGGGACTATCAATGAGCAGTTCTTC
TRBV10-2,.,TRBJ2-3,TRBD2,CASSESSTSGGTDTQYF,TGCGCCAGCAGTGAGTCTTCGACTAGCGGGGGCACAGATACGCAGTATTTT
TRBV5-6,.,TRBJ1-2,.,CASSLAAGNGGYTF,TGTGCCAGCAGCTTGGCCGCGGGTAATGGAGGCTACACCTTC
TRBV5-1,.,TRBJ2-1,TRBD1,CASSLGTGLNEQFF,TGCGCCAGCAGCTTAGGGACAGGGCTAAATGAGCAGTTCTTC
TRBV6-5,.,TRBJ2-2,TRBD1,CASSYIRGSNTGELFF,TGTGCCAGCAGTTATATCAGGGGGTCGAACACCGGGGAGCTGTTTTTT
TRBV21-1,.,TRBJ2-7,.,CASQNRVWWEGPVSYEQYF,TGTGCCAGCCAAAACCGGGTCTGGTGGGAGGGCCCGGTCTCCTACGAGCAGTACTTC
TRBV28,.,TRBJ1-4,TRBD1,CASSPRPGGEKLFF,TGTGCCAGCAGTCCACGACCAGGGGGTGAAAAACTGTTTTTT
TRBV6-5,.,TRBJ1-2,TRBD1,CASSLQGALKGYTF,TGTGCCAGCAGTCTACAGGGGGCATTGAAGGGCTACACCTTC
TRBV12-3/TRBV12-4,few,TRBJ1-4,.,CASSRYSGEKLFF,TGTGCCAGCAGCCGATACAGTGGCGAAAAACTGTTTTTT
TRBV28,.,TRBJ2-1,TRBD2,CASSLPGGSNEQFF,TGTGCCAGCAGTTTACCGGGGGGAAGCAATGAGCAGTTCTTC
TRBV14,.,TRBJ2-1,TRBD1,CASSPDRDRRTLQFF,TGTGCCAGCAGCCCCGACAGGGATAGGAGGACTTTGCAGTTCTTC
TRBV10-2,.,TRBJ2-7,TRBD2,CASGGTSGRAMRGYEQYF,TGCGCCAGCGGGGGGACTAGCGGGAGGGCGATGAGGGGCTACGAGCAGTACTTC
TRBV7-3,.,TRBJ1-1,.,CASSLRFLSEAFF,TGTGCCAGCAGCTTACGTTTTTTGAGCGAAGCTTTCTTT
TRBV10-3,.,TRBJ2-7,.,CALGGQGLGVQYF,TGTGCCTTGGGGGGGCAGGGCCTAGGGGTGCAGTACTTC
TRBV4-2,once,TRBJ1-4,.,CASRGGSEKLFF,TGTGCCAGCAGGGGGGGATCGGAAAAACTGTTTTTT
TRBV19,once,TRBJ1-5,.,CASSITGQINQPQHF,TGTGCCAGTAGTATTACCGGACAGATCAATCAGCCCCAGCATTTT
TRBV9,.,TRBJ2-1,TRBD1,CASSVEGQGALKWDNEQFF,TGTGCCAGCAGCGTAGAGGGACAGGGGGCCCTTAAATGGGACAATGAGCAGTTCTTC
TRBV19,.,TRBJ2-1,.,CASSPEISSYNEQFF,TGTGCCAGTAGTCCCGAAATTAGCTCCTACAATGAGCAGTTCTTC
TRBV2,.,TRBJ2-5,.,CASSQSGAWETQYF,TGTGCCAGCAGTCAATCAGGGGCTTGGGAGACCCAGTACTTC
TRBV19,.,TRBJ1-5,.,CASIGPGTTTNQPQHF,TGTGCCAGTATAGGACCCGGGACAACTACTAATCAGCCCCAGCATTTT
TRBV12-3/TRBV12-4,.,TRBJ2-1,.,CASSINEQFF,TGTGCCAGCAGCATCAATGAGCAGTTCTTC
TRBV6-5,.,TRBJ2-7,TRBD2,CASSAVAGVNEQYF,TGTGCCAGCAGCGCTGTAGCGGGAGTTAACGAGCAGTACTTC
TRBV5-5,few,TRBJ1-6,.,CASSNKDREVPLHF,TGTGCCAGCAGCAATAAGGACAGAGAAGTACCCCTCCACTTT
TRBV21-1,.,TRBJ2-1,.,CASSKNRHRGGQSNEQFF,TGTGCCAGCAGCAAAAACCGACACCGAGGGGGCCAGAGCAATGAGCAGTTCTTC
TRBV24-1,.,TRBJ2-3,.,CATSPRESGADTQYF,TGTGCCACCAGTCCCCGGGAGTCTGGGGCAGATACGCAGTATTTT
TRBV29-1,.,TRBJ1-5,.,CSVARGKDQPQHF,TGCAGCGTTGCGAGGGGGAAGGATCAGCCCCAGCATTTT
TRBV4-2,.,TRBJ1-1,TRBD1,CASSQAGGWGQGARLDTEAFF,TGTGCCAGCAGCCAAGCTGGAGGGTGGGGCCAGGGGGCGCGTCTGGACACTGAAGCTTTCTTT